A selection of T cell receptor beta chains follows, all from one sample in a study of blood T cell repertoires in COVID-19. The method was immunoSEQ multiplex PCR; TCRdb's version includes in-frame clones alone and lacks a portion of them. The data hold about 200,000 clones, with roughly 87% observed a single time. The specimen sequenced was PBMCs or T cells enriched from blood (not recorded which). These TCRs come from a woman aged 25 to 45 who had recovered from COVID-19. Both conserved end residues are part of each CDR3. The D gene is left open where the match is weak. Expanded clones get a size class; other rows say once, few or many, or leave the size out.

TRBV12-3/TRBV12-4	13	-	-	TRBJ1-3	CASSSSGGNTIYF	TGTGCCAGCAGTTCGTCGGGTGGAAACACCATATATTTT
TRBV7-2	13	-	-	TRBJ1-1	CASTPGGVIEAFF	TGTGCCAGCACCCCGGGGGGCGTTATTGAAGCTTTCTTT
TRBV27	12	TRBD1	few	TRBJ2-1	CASSSQGGEQFF	TGTGCCAGCAGTTCACAGGGGGGCGAGCAGTTCTTC
TRBV19	13	-	-	TRBJ2-7	CASSKSFSYEQYF	TGTGCCAGTAGTAAGAGTTTTTCCTACGAGCAGTACTTC
TRBV4-2	14	TRBD2	-	TRBJ2-1	CASSLIAGGNEQFF	TGTGCCAGCAGCCTGATAGCGGGGGGCAATGAGCAGTTCTTC
TRBV24-1	15	-	-	TRBJ2-1	CATSEPDGGYNEQFF	TGTGCCACCAGTGAACCCGATGGAGGATACAATGAGCAGTTCTTC
TRBV5-1	14	TRBD1	-	TRBJ1-2	CASSSGTGARGYTF	TGCGCCAGCAGCTCCGGGACAGGGGCGAGGGGCTACACCTTC
TRBV5-1	13	TRBD1	-	TRBJ2-3	CASSSGQQDTQYF	TGCGCCAGCAGCTCGGGACAGCAAGATACGCAGTATTTT
TRBV18	14	TRBD1	few	TRBJ2-7	CASSPTSGQSEQYF	TGTGCCAGCTCACCGACGTCGGGACAGTCCGAGCAGTACTTC
TRBV5-1	15	-	-	TRBJ1-3	CASSLGASSGNTIYF	TGCGCCAGCAGCCTAGGGGCGAGCTCTGGAAACACCATATATTTT
TRBV10-3	13	TRBD1	-	TRBJ2-5	CATTGQGQETQYF	TGTGCCACGACGGGACAGGGACAAGAGACCCAGTACTTC
TRBV11-2	15	TRBD2	-	TRBJ2-1	CASSLGLAGIYEQFF	TGTGCCAGCAGCTTAGGTCTAGCGGGAATTTATGAGCAGTTCTTC
TRBV7-9	16	-	-	TRBJ1-5	CASSSNQGYSNQPQHF	TGTGCCAGCAGCTCTAACCAGGGGTATAGCAATCAGCCCCAGCATTTT
TRBV19	15	-	-	TRBJ2-7	CASSTSTEDFSEQYF	TGTGCCAGTAGTACCTCGACGGAGGATTTCTCCGAGCAGTACTTC
TRBV5-6	13	-	-	TRBJ2-7	CASSLAGTYEQYF	TGTGCCAGCAGCTTAGCGGGCACCTACGAGCAGTACTTC
TRBV9	17	TRBD1	-	TRBJ1-4	CASSVTSRGGAGEKLFF	TGTGCCAGCAGCGTAACCTCAAGAGGGGGCGCAGGGGAAAAACTGTTTTTT
TRBV7-2	15	-	-	TRBJ1-2	CASSLERFPNYGYTF	TGTGCCAGCAGCTTAGAACGGTTTCCTAACTATGGCTACACCTTC
TRBV9	15	-	-	TRBJ1-1	CASSVGGTLNTEAFF	TGTGCCAGCAGCGTAGGCGGGACGCTGAACACTGAAGCTTTCTTT